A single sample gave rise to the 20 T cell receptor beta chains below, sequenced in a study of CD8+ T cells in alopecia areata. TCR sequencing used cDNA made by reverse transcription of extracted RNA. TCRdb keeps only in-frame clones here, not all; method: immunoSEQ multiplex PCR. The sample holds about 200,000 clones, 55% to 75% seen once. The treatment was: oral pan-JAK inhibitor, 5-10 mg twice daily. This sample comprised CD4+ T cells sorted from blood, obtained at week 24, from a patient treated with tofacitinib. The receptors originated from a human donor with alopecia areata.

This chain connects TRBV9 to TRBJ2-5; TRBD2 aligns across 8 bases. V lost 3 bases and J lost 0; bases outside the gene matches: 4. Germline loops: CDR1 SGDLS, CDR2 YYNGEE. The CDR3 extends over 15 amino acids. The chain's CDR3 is CASSESGRDQETQYF. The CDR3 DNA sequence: TGTGCCAGCAGCGAAAGCGGGAGAGACCAAGAGACCCAGTACTTC.

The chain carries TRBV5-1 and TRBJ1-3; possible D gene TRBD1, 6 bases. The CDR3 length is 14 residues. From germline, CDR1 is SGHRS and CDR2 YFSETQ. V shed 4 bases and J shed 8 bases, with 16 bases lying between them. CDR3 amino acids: CASSPTGHGDTIYF. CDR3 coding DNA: TGCGCCAGCAGCCCGACAGGCCACGGGGACACCATATATTTT.

The CDR3 DNA is TGTGCCTGGAGTGTACTCCATCCCACTGAAGCTTTCTTT. Translated, it gives CAWSVLHPTEAFF. The chain is built from TRBV30 and TRBJ1-1; D is uncertain. The CDR3 contains 13 residues. Trimming left V 0 bases short and J 4 bases short, with 9 bases between. Looked up from germline, CDR1 is GTSNPN and CDR2 is SVGIG (reference sequence).

Here the CDR3 reads CSVRDRVVSYNEQFF. CDR3 sequence (DNA): TGCAGCGTTAGGGACAGGGTGGTTTCCTACAATGAGCAGTTCTTC. V usage is TRBV29-1 and J usage is TRBJ2-1; 9 nucleotides agree with TRBD1. Germline V gene data show CDR1 as SQVTM and CDR2 as ANQGSEA. The length of the CDR3 is 15 residues. The V and J ends lost 5 bases and 1 base, in that order; junction bases with no gene match: 6.

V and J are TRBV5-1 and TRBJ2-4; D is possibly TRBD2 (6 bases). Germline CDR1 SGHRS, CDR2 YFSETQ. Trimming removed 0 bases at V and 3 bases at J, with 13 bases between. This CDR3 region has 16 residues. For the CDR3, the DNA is TGCGCCAGCAGCTTGGATGGTTTGGAGGGCAAAAACATTCAGTACTTC. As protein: CASSLDGLEGKNIQYF.

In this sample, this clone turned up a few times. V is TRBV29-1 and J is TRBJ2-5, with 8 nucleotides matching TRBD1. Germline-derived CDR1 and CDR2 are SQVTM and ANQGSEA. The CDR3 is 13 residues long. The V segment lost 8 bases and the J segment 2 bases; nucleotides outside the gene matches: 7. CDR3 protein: CSFGQGQQETQYF. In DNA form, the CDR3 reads TGCAGCTTCGGACAGGGACAACAAGAGACCCAGTACTTC.

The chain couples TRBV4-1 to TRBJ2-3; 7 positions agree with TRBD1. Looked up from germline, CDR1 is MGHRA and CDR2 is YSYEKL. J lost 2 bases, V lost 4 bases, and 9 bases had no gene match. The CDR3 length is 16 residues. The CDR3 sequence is CASSRHGQENTDTQYF. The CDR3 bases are TGCGCCAGCAGCCGACACGGACAGGAAAACACAGATACGCAGTATTTT.

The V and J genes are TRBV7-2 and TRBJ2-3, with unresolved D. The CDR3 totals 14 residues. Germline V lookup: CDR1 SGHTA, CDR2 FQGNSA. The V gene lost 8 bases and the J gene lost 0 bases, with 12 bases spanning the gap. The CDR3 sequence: CASQDTSSTDTQYF. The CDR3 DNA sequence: TGTGCCAGCCAAGACACCTCTAGCACAGATACGCAGTATTTT.

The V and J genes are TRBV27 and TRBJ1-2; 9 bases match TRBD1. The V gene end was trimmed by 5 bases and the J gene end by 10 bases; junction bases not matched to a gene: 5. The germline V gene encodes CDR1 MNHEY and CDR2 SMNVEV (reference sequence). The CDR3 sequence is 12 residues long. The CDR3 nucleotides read TGTGCCAGCAGTAAAGGGACAGGGAACTACACCTTC. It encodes CASSKGTGNYTF.

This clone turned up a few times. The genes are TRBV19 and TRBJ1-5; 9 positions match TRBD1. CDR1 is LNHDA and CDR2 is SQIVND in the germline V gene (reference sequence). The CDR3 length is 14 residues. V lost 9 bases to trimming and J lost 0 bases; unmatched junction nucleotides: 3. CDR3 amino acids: CARGQGVSNQPQHF. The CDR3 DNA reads TGTGCCAGGGGACAGGGCGTTAGCAATCAGCCCCAGCATTTT.

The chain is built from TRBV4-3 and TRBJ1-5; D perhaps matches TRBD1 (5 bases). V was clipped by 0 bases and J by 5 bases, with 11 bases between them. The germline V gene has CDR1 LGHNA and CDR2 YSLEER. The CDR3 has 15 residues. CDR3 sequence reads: CASSQDPGLDQPQHF. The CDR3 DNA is TGCGCCAGCAGCCAAGATCCAGGGCTGGATCAGCCCCAGCATTTT.

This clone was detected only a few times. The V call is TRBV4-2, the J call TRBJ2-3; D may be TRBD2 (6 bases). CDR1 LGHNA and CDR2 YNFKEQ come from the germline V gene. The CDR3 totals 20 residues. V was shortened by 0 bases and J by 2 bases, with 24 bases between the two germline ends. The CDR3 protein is CASSQEVKRALISATDTQYF. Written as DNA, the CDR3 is TGTGCCAGCAGCCAAGAAGTCAAGCGGGCCCTGATCTCCGCCACAGATACGCAGTATTTT.

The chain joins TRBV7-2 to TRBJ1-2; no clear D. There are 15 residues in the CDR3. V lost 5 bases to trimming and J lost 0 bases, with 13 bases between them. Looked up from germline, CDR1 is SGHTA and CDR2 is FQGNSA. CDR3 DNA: TGTGCCAGCAGCCCTACTCGAGGAGCTAACTATGGCTACACCTTC. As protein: CASSPTRGANYGYTF.

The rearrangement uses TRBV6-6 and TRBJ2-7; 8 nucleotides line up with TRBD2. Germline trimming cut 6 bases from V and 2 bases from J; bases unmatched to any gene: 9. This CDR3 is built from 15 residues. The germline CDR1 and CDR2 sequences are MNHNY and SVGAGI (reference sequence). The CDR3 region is CASRDISGRAYEQYF. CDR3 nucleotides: TGTGCCAGCAGGGACATCAGCGGGAGAGCCTACGAGCAGTACTTC.

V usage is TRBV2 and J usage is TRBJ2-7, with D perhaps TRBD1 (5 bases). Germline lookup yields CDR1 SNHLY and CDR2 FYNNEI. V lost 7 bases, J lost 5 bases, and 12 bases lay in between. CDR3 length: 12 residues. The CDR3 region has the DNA TGTGCCAGCACCAGGGAATCCCACGAGCAGTACTTC. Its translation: CASTRESHEQYF.

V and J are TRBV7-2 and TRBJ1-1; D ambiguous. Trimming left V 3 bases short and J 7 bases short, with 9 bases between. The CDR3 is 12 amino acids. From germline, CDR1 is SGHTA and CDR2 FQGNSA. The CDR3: CASSLRGGEAFF. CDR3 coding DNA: TGTGCCAGCAGCTTGAGAGGTGGTGAAGCTTTCTTT.

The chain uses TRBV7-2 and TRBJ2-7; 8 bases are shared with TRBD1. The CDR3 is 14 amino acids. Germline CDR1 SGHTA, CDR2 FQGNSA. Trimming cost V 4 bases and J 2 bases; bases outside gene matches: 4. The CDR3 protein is CASSSGTGPYEQYF. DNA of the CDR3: TGTGCCAGCAGCTCAGGGACAGGACCCTACGAGCAGTACTTC.

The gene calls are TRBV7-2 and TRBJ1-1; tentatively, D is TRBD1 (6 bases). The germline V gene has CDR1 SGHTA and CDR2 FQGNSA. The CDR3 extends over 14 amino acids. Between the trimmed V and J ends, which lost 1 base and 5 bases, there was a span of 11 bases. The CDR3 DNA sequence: TGTGCCAGCAGCTTAGAACAGGGCCAGACTGAAGCTTTCTTT. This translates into CASSLEQGQTEAFF.

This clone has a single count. CDR3 sequence reads: CASSTGGGGTEAFF. CDR3 sequence (DNA): TGCGCCAGCAGCACTGGAGGCGGGGGCACTGAAGCTTTCTTT. The genes are TRBV5-1 and TRBJ1-1; TRBD1 is a possible D gene (5 bases). Germline V gene sequence: CDR1 SGHRS, CDR2 YFSETQ. The CDR3 covers 14 residues. V was clipped by 4 bases and J by 4 bases, with 14 bases between them. Variable domain in full (rest from reference TRBV5-1 and TRBJ1-1): KAGVTQTPRYLIKTRGQQVTLSCSPISGHRSVSWYQQTPGQGLQFLFEYFSETQRNKGNFPGRFSGRQFSNSRSEMNVSTLELGDSALYLCASSTGGGGTEAFFGQGTRLTVV.

The CDR3 nucleotides read TGTGCCAGCAGCTTCCCCCGAGGCGGGACCGGGGAGCTGTTTTTT. Protein product: CASSFPRGGTGELFF. The chain links TRBV5-4 to TRBJ2-2, with a tentative D call TRBD2 (5 bases). Germline CDR1 reads SGHNT; CDR2 reads YYREEE (reference sequence). The CDR3 has 15 amino acids. Trimming pared 2 bases from V and 5 bases from J, leaving 13 bases between.